Below, 24 T cell receptor beta chains from the same sample are listed, as sequenced in a study of cytomegalovirus exposure and HLA in healthy donors (dated by TCRdb to about 2017). Library preparation used the immunoSEQ multiplex PCR assay. A mixture of 60 forward primers for TCR Vbeta segments and 13 reverse primers for TCR Jbeta segments was used in the multiplex PCR. As stored in TCRdb, this immuneACCESS dataset retains in-frame rearrangements with V and J assigned. A fraction of the clones does not appear; measured against another copy, unresolved V genes explain less than half of the discrepancy, and the remainder lacks a known reason. This sample's table carries 100,000 to 150,000 clones. The top ten clonotypes cover less than 3% of the sample. The source material was PBMCs. The receptors originated from a man aged 25 to 40 in good health and CMV-seronegative.

The V and J genes are TRBV2 and TRBJ1-1; the D gene is possibly TRBD1 (6 bases). Trimming cost V 8 bases and J 0 bases, with 13 bases left between them. Germline-derived CDR1 and CDR2 are SNHLY and FYNNEI. This CDR3 has 14 residues. CDR3 sequence: CASASDRMNTEAFF. In DNA form, the CDR3 reads TGTGCCAGCGCGAGCGACAGGATGAACACTGAAGCTTTCTTT. Full variable domain (outside the CDR3, taken from reference TRBV2 and TRBJ1-1): EPEVTQTPSHQVTQMGQEVILRCVPISNHLYFYWYRQILGQKVEFLVSFYNNEISEKSEIFDDQFSVERPDGSNFTLKIRSTKLEDSAMYFCASASDRMNTEAFFGQGTRLTVV.

The CDR3 bases are TGTGCCAGCAGCTTAGCAGCTAGCCACGAGCAGTACTTC. This codes for CASSLAASHEQYF. The genes are TRBV7-8 and TRBJ2-7; TRBD2 might be the D (5 bases). Germline values: CDR1 SGHVS, CDR2 FQNEAQ. This CDR3 region has 13 residues. Trimming took 0 bases from V and 5 from J, leaving 8 bases between them.

The chain joins TRBV28 to TRBJ1-4; TRBD1 aligns across 11 bases. There are 16 residues in the CDR3. J lost 12 bases, V lost 6 bases, and 15 bases had no gene match. The germline gives CDR1 MDHEN, CDR2 SYDVKM. Written as DNA, the CDR3 is TGTGCCAGCAGCCCCAGGGATGGGGACAGGGGGAAGGAACTGTTTTTT. Protein product: CASSPRDGDRGKELFF.

The chain recombines TRBV5-4 with TRBJ2-1; perhaps TRBD1 as D (5 bases). Trimming cost V 0 bases and J 0 bases, with 7 bases left between them. This CDR3 is 15 amino acids long. Per the germline V gene, CDR1 is SGHNT and CDR2 is YYREEE (reference sequence). The DNA of the CDR3 is TGTGCCAGCAGCTTGGAGGGGTACTCCTACAATGAGCAGTTCTTC. This encodes CASSLEGYSYNEQFF.

This chain links TRBV27 with TRBJ1-5, with TRBD1 matching 9 bases. Losses at the gene ends were 4 bases for V and 4 bases for J; bases not matched to a gene: 11. From germline, CDR1 is MNHEY and CDR2 SMNVEV (reference sequence). This CDR3 has 17 residues. In DNA form, the CDR3 reads TGTGCCAGCAGTTCGACAGGGGGGTATTTGGAAAATCAGCCCCAGCATTTT. Translated, it gives CASSSTGGYLENQPQHF.

The gene calls are TRBV28 and TRBJ2-3; TRBD2 matches 9 bases. The V gene end was trimmed by 5 bases and the J gene end by 5 bases; junction bases not matched to a gene: 8. The CDR3 has 15 residues. Germline V gene sequence: CDR1 MDHEN, CDR2 SYDVKM. CDR3 bases: TGTGCCAGCAGTCTTACGGGACTAGCCAGAGATACGCAGTATTTT. Its translation is CASSLTGLARDTQYF.

The chain joins TRBV6-1 to TRBJ1-5; 8 positions agree with TRBD1. The germline CDR1 and CDR2 sequences are MNHNS and SASEGT. The CDR3 spans 18 residues. Trimming took 0 bases from V and 1 from J; bases not matched to a gene: 8. This CDR3 reads CASSEATGGFYSNQPQHF. The CDR3 nucleotides read TGTGCCAGCAGTGAAGCAACAGGGGGTTTTTACAGCAATCAGCCCCAGCATTTT.

This chain links TRBV7-8 with TRBJ1-1; 8 bases map to TRBD1. V gave up 4 bases and J gave up 1 base; unmatched junction bases: 5. CDR3 length equals 15 residues. The germline V gene has CDR1 SGHVS and CDR2 FQNEAQ. The CDR3: CASSWRTGKNTEAFF. The DNA of the CDR3 is TGTGCCAGCAGCTGGAGGACAGGGAAGAACACTGAAGCTTTCTTT.

This rearrangement joins TRBV5-1 to TRBJ1-1, with D possibly matching TRBD1 (6 bases). The length of the CDR3 is 17 residues. V lost 4 bases and J lost 3, with 22 bases in between. Germline-derived CDR1 and CDR2 are SGHRS and YFSETQ. The CDR3 DNA reads TGCGCCAGCAGCCCCAATCAACAGGGAACGGCCCACACTGAAGCTTTCTTT. It translates to CASSPNQQGTAHTEAFF.

To note about this clone: One junction end does not reproduce the germline sequence, and a read error may be involved. CDR3 DNA: TGTGCCAGCAGCGTAAGTCCCGGGACAGGGTTTGGAGTCAACTTC. Its translation is CASSVSPGTGFGVNF. The J gene is TRBJ2-5, the V gene TRBV11-2, with 9 positions matching TRBD1. CDR1 and CDR2 from the germline V gene are SGHAT and FQNNGV. CDR3 length: 15 amino acids.

The J gene is TRBJ2-7, the V gene TRBV29-1; TRBD2 aligns across 9 bases. The V gene end was trimmed by 7 bases and the J gene end by 0 bases; junction bases not matched to a gene: 7. Germline V gene lookup returns CDR1 SQVTM and CDR2 ANQGSEA. The CDR3 sequence is 14 residues long. This chain's CDR3 is CSASGLANSYEQYF. CDR3 nucleotide sequence: TGCAGCGCCTCCGGACTAGCGAACTCCTACGAGCAGTACTTC.

On this clone itself: The junction does not match germline at one end; this may be a read error. Distinct nucleotide sequences in the sample also encode this CDR3. V is TRBV18 and J is TRBJ1-2; D is undetermined. Germline assignment: CDR1 KGHSH and CDR2 LQKENI. This CDR3 has 15 residues. DNA of the CDR3: TGTGCTAGCTCACCAAACTCTCTGCCGGACTATGGCTACACCTTC. Translating gives CASSPNSLPDYGYTF.

About this clone itself: Other nucleotide sequences in the sample specify the same CDR3. The rearrangement links TRBV30 to TRBJ2-7; TRBD2 is a possible D gene (6 bases). The CDR3 sequence is 14 residues long. With 0 bases removed from V and 1 base from J, the gap between germline ends came to 10 bases. Germline V gene data show CDR1 as GTSNPN and CDR2 as SVGIG (reference sequence). The CDR3 DNA follows: TGTGCCTGGAGTGTGGGAGGTACATCCTACGAGCAGTACTTC. Its protein product is CAWSVGGTSYEQYF. The full variable domain, its missing parts supplied by reference TRBV30 and TRBJ2-7, is SQTIHQWPATLVQPVGSPLSLECTVEGTSNPNLYWYRQAAGRGLQLLFYSVGIGQISSEVPQNLSASRPQDRQFILSSKKLLLSDSGFYLCAWSVGGTSYEQYFGPGTRLTVT.

The chain joins TRBV15 to TRBJ2-5; 10 bases agree with TRBD2. Germline V lookup: CDR1 LNHNV, CDR2 YYDKDF (reference sequence). Germline trimming cut 0 bases from V and 5 bases from J; bases unmatched to any gene: 15. The CDR3 sequence is 19 residues long. CDR3: CATSRERLAGDLRPETQYF. DNA of the CDR3: TGTGCCACCAGCAGAGAAAGGCTAGCGGGAGATTTGAGGCCGGAGACCCAGTACTTC.

V gene TRBV5-6 combines with J gene TRBJ1-1; D is ambiguous. Germline loops: CDR1 SGHDT, CDR2 YYEEEE. The V end was cut by 2 bases, the J end by 4 bases, with 6 bases between. The CDR3 spans 12 residues. For the CDR3, the DNA is TGTGCCAGCAGCTTAGAGGGCACTGAAGCTTTCTTT. As protein: CASSLEGTEAFF.

This chain joins TRBV6-5 and TRBJ1-2; the match to TRBD1 covers 7 bases. CDR1 and CDR2 from the germline V gene are MNHEY and SVGAGI. V lost 0 bases, J lost 8 bases, and 9 bases stayed unmatched. This CDR3 contains 15 residues. The CDR3, as DNA: TGTGCCAGCAGTTACTCCCGAGGGGGCGCAGAAGGCTACACCTTC. Translating it yields CASSYSRGGAEGYTF.

V is TRBV7-9 and J is TRBJ1-4; perhaps TRBD1 as D (6 bases). The germline V gene encodes CDR1 SEHNR and CDR2 FQNEAQ (reference sequence). This CDR3 comprises 19 residues. V was trimmed by 1 base and J by 3 bases, leaving 21 bases between them. This CDR3 reads CASSLGPYREGESNEKLFF. The CDR3 region has the DNA TGTGCCAGCAGCTTAGGACCGTACAGGGAAGGGGAGTCTAATGAAAAACTGTTTTTT.

The chain is built from TRBV10-3 and TRBJ2-5, with D uncertain. Near its end, the DNA agrees better with TRBJ2-7, so the J call may be wrong. The CDR3 is made up of 14 amino acids. In germline, CDR1 is ENHRY, CDR2 SYGVKD. The CDR3 DNA is TGTGCCATCAGTGAATCCCCCGATACCTACGAGCAGTACTTC. It specifies CAISESPDTYEQYF.

The chain's CDR3 is CASSGAGQGNTGELFF. In nucleotides, the CDR3 is TGTGCCAGCAGTGGCGCGGGACAGGGGAACACCGGGGAGCTGTTTTTT. The gene calls are TRBV25-1 and TRBJ2-2; 9 bases match TRBD1. The germline V gene has CDR1 MGHDK and CDR2 SYGVNS. J was trimmed by 1 base and V by 4 bases; bases with no gene match: 4. CDR3 length equals 16 residues. The entire variable domain, with the rest obtained from reference TRBV25-1 and TRBJ2-2, is as follows: EADIYQTPRYLVIGTGKKITLECSQTMGHDKMYWYQQDPGMELHLIHYSYGVNSTEKGDLSSESTVSRIRTEHFPLTLESARPSHTSQYLCASSGAGQGNTGELFFGEGSRLTVL.

V and J are TRBV29-1 and TRBJ2-3, with 8 nucleotides matching TRBD2. The V and J ends lost 0 bases and 4 bases, in that order; junction bases with no gene match: 6. The CDR3 runs 15 residues. The germline V gene encodes CDR1 SQVTM and CDR2 ANQGSEA. CDR3 loop: CSVEELAGIPDTQYF. CDR3 coding DNA: TGCAGCGTTGAAGAATTAGCGGGAATCCCAGATACGCAGTATTTT.

The gene calls are TRBV2 and TRBJ2-7, with TRBD1 matching over 7 bases. Losses at the gene ends were 5 bases for V and 2 bases for J; bases not matched to a gene: 9. Germline lookup yields CDR1 SNHLY and CDR2 FYNNEI. There are 15 residues in the CDR3. This CDR3 is CASSPWTGVPYEQYF. The DNA for the CDR3 is TGTGCCAGCAGTCCCTGGACAGGCGTTCCCTACGAGCAGTACTTC.

This rearrangement joins TRBV28 to TRBJ2-6, with a weak D call TRBD1 (6 bases). The V gene lost 5 bases and the J gene lost 4 bases, with 15 bases spanning the gap. CDR1 and CDR2 (germline): MDHEN, SYDVKM. The CDR3 spans 16 residues. The chain's CDR3 is CASSQTSGAGANVLTF. In DNA form, the CDR3 reads TGTGCCAGCAGTCAGACATCAGGGGCCGGGGCCAACGTCCTGACTTTC.

The J gene is TRBJ1-2, the V gene TRBV7-9; 8 nucleotides line up with TRBD1. The junction had 3 bases not matched to a gene; V was cut back by 5 bases and J by 7 bases. CDR3 length: 12 residues. Looked up from germline, CDR1 is SEHNR and CDR2 is FQNEAQ (reference sequence). The CDR3 loop reads CASSLDRAGYTF. The CDR3 DNA reads TGTGCCAGCAGCCTGGACAGGGCTGGCTACACCTTC.

This chain joins TRBV4-1 and TRBJ2-7; no clear D. This CDR3 has 12 amino acids. Looked up from germline, CDR1 is MGHRA and CDR2 is YSYEKL. Trimming took 1 base from V and 2 from J, leaving 3 bases between them. The DNA of the CDR3 is TGCGCCAGCAGCCAAGGTACCTACGAGCAGTACTTC. Translated, it gives CASSQGTYEQYF.